What follows are 24 T cell receptor beta chains derived from one specimen sequenced in a study of blood T cell repertoires in COVID-19. The repertoire was sequenced with immunoSEQ multiplex PCR; TCRdb's copy has only in-frame clones and lacks some. The top ten clones hold less than 3% of a sample with 190,000 or so clones, roughly nine tenths of them seen once. Source material: peripheral blood. The receptors here all came from a woman in her 30s with active or convalescent COVID-19.

This rearrangement joins TRBV18 to TRBJ2-7; 9 nucleotides line up with TRBD2. Trimming cost V 3 bases and J 2 bases; bases outside gene matches: 5. The CDR3 contains 15 residues. Germline V gives CDR1 KGHSH, CDR2 LQKENI. The CDR3 DNA is TGTGCCAGCTCACCTGCAGCGGGGGGCCCCTACGAGCAGTACTTC. It translates to CASSPAAGGPYEQYF.

CDR3 sequence reads: CATSREILARQYF. In DNA form, the CDR3 reads TGTGCCACCAGCAGAGAGATCCTAGCGAGGCAGTATTTT. V and J are TRBV15 and TRBJ2-3, with a possible D match to TRBD2 (6 bases). The CDR3 runs 13 residues. Trimming left V 0 bases short and J 11 bases short, with 12 bases between. The germline CDR1 and CDR2 sequences are LNHNV and YYDKDF (reference sequence).

V usage is TRBV5-4 and J usage is TRBJ2-3, with 11 bases aligning to TRBD2. This CDR3 is built from 17 residues. The J segment lost 0 bases and the V segment lost 1 base, leaving 4 bases of the junction unmatched. Germline V CDR1 and CDR2: SGHNT, YYREEE (reference sequence). The CDR3 is CASSLYGLAGSTDTQYF. The CDR3 bases are TGTGCCAGCAGCTTGTACGGACTAGCGGGTAGCACAGATACGCAGTATTTT.

The chain combines TRBV5-1 with TRBJ1-2, with TRBD1 matching over 7 bases. This CDR3 contains 14 residues. V shed 2 bases and J 4 bases; nucleotides not matched to a gene: 5. Germline loops: CDR1 SGHRS, CDR2 YFSETQ. The CDR3 sequence is CASSFSRDSYGYTF. CDR3 bases: TGCGCCAGCAGCTTTAGTCGGGACAGCTATGGCTACACCTTC.

The CDR3, as DNA: TGTGCCAGCAGCTTGGGGACAGGAATCCAGCCCCAGCATTTT. Protein sequence: CASSLGTGIQPQHF. The chain uses TRBV7-9 and TRBJ1-5; 8 bases are shared with TRBD1. Germline V gene sequence: CDR1 SEHNR, CDR2 FQNEAQ (reference sequence). The V segment lost 3 bases and the J segment 7 bases; nucleotides outside the gene matches: 5. The CDR3 contains 14 residues.

The CDR3 DNA reads as TGCGCCAGCAAGACGGGGAGCAGAGTCTATGGCTACACCTTC. Amino acid sequence: CASKTGSRVYGYTF. The V gene is TRBV23-1, the J gene TRBJ1-2; D unresolved. TRBV23-1 counts as an open reading frame of uncertain function. V was clipped by 7 bases and J by 4 bases, with 16 bases between them. The CDR3 is 14 amino acids.

The rearrangement uses TRBV19 and TRBJ1-4; no firm D call. The CDR3 is 15 residues long. CDR1 is LNHDA, CDR2 SQIVND, per germline (reference sequence). The V end was cut by 4 bases, the J end by 5 bases, with 14 bases between. CDR3 sequence reads: CASSTFAGGNEKLFF. CDR3 sequence (DNA): TGTGCCAGTAGTACCTTCGCGGGCGGAAATGAAAAACTGTTTTTT.

Comments on this clone: In the same sample, other DNA sequences code for this CDR3. The chain joins TRBV7-9 to TRBJ2-7; D not certain. The CDR3 length is 13 residues. Germline V gene sequence: CDR1 SEHNR, CDR2 FQNEAQ (reference sequence). V lost 5 bases, J lost 0 bases, and 8 bases lay in between. The CDR3 sequence: CASSPSSSYEQYF. CDR3 nucleotides: TGTGCCAGCAGCCCTTCGAGCTCCTACGAGCAGTACTTC.

This chain links TRBV14 with TRBJ2-7; D is uncertain. In germline, CDR1 is SGHDN, CDR2 FVKESK. V shed 6 bases and J shed 6 bases, with 21 bases lying between them. The CDR3 totals 15 residues. The CDR3 DNA reads as TGTGCCAGCAGTCGGTTTGACACGGATCTGGGCGAGCAGTACTTC. It is translated as CASSRFDTDLGEQYF.

This clone occurred a few times. The rearrangement links TRBV2 to TRBJ2-3, with TRBD2 matching over 7 bases. Unmatched junction bases numbered 10, after V lost 4 bases and J lost 0 bases. CDR1 and CDR2 (germline): SNHLY, FYNNEI. The CDR3 loop spans 17 amino acids. CDR3 DNA: TGTGCCAGCAGTGTAGGCATCTCTAGCGGTAGCACAGATACGCAGTATTTT. Its protein product is CASSVGISSGSTDTQYF.

The chain has TRBV24-1 and TRBJ2-1, with 7 bases fitting TRBD1. J was trimmed by 7 bases and V by 7 bases; bases with no gene match: 0. The CDR3 covers 11 residues. Looked up from germline, CDR1 is KGHDR and CDR2 is SFDVKD. This CDR3 reads CATSRGNEQFF. For the CDR3, the DNA is TGTGCCACCAGCAGGGGGAATGAGCAGTTCTTC.

The chain couples TRBV12-3 or TRBV12-4 to TRBJ2-1, with TRBD1 identical over 7 bases. This CDR3 has 13 amino acids. Germline trimming cut 3 bases from V and 4 bases from J; bases unmatched to any gene: 0. CDR3 bases: TGTGCCAGCAGTTTGGACAGGTACAATGAGCAGTTCTTC. It yields the protein CASSLDRYNEQFF.

The chain couples TRBV9 to TRBJ2-3; the D gene is possibly TRBD2 (5 bases). V shed 0 bases and J shed 5 bases, with 10 bases lying between them. CDR3 length equals 14 residues. Germline CDR1 is SGDLS and CDR2 is YYNGEE. CDR3 nucleotides: TGTGCCAGCAGCGTAGGACGGGAAAGAGATACGCAGTATTTT. Translated: CASSVGRERDTQYF.

The chain has TRBV4-1 and TRBJ1-3; TRBD1 is a possible D gene (6 bases). Trimming left V 1 base short and J 3 bases short, with 25 bases between. CDR3 length equals 20 residues. Germline values: CDR1 MGHRA, CDR2 YSYEKL. The CDR3: CASSQVLSGVSPVRGNTIYF. For the CDR3, the DNA is TGCGCCAGCAGCCAAGTCTTGTCAGGGGTTAGTCCGGTTCGTGGAAACACCATATATTTT.

The chain is built from TRBV6-6 and TRBJ1-2; 8 nucleotides align to TRBD1. Germline V gene data show CDR1 as MNHNY and CDR2 as SVGAGI (reference sequence). CDR3 length equals 14 residues. J lost 6 bases, V lost 5 bases, and 8 bases had no gene match. CDR3 nucleotide sequence: TGTGCCAGCAGTCCGGACAGGGCGTTTGATGGCTACACCTTC. Residues: CASSPDRAFDGYTF.

The genes are TRBV5-1 and TRBJ1-1; a weak D match, TRBD1 (5 bases). V lost 1 base, J lost 4 bases, and 11 bases lay in between. Germline CDR1 reads SGHRS; CDR2 reads YFSETQ. This CDR3 comprises 14 residues. CDR3 in amino acids: CASSLNQGGTEAFF. Written as DNA, the CDR3 is TGCGCCAGCAGCTTGAACCAGGGAGGCACTGAAGCTTTCTTT. The variable domain in full, with the rest retrieved from reference TRBV5-1 and TRBJ1-1, is KAGVTQTPRYLIKTRGQQVTLSCSPISGHRSVSWYQQTPGQGLQFLFEYFSETQRNKGNFPGRFSGRQFSNSRSEMNVSTLELGDSALYLCASSLNQGGTEAFFGQGTRLTVV.

This chain uses TRBV12-3 or TRBV12-4 with TRBJ1-5, with a tentative D call TRBD1 (5 bases). This CDR3 has 13 residues. Trimming removed 5 bases from V and 4 bases from J, with 9 bases in between. The CDR3 sequence is CASSLAGNQPQHF. Here the CDR3 DNA reads TGTGCCAGCAGTCTCGCAGGGAATCAGCCCCAGCATTTT.

The chain couples TRBV6-5 to TRBJ1-3; D remains ambiguous. Germline V CDR1 and CDR2: MNHEY, SVGAGI. This CDR3 has 13 residues. V lost 7 bases, J lost 2 bases, and 9 bases lay in between. CDR3 coding DNA: TGTGCCAGCAAGGAGGGAGCTGGAAACACCATATATTTT. Translated: CASKEGAGNTIYF.

The V and J genes are TRBV15 and TRBJ2-1; D perhaps matches TRBD1 (6 bases). The CDR3 is 18 amino acids. V shed 0 bases and J shed 1 base, with 16 bases lying between them. Germline V gene lookup returns CDR1 LNHNV and CDR2 YYDKDF (reference sequence). This CDR3 is CATSRDSPGALSYNEQFF. The CDR3 DNA reads TGTGCCACCAGCAGAGATTCCCCAGGGGCGCTTTCCTACAATGAGCAGTTCTTC.

The CDR3 DNA follows: TGTGCCACCAGCAGAGTTGGAGACAGGGATGATACGCAGTATTTT. Translated, it gives CATSRVGDRDDTQYF. The rearrangement joins TRBV15 to TRBJ2-3, with 7 bases matching TRBD1. The ends lost 1 base at V and 6 bases at J; junction bases unmatched: 7. The CDR3 is made up of 15 amino acids. Germline V gives CDR1 LNHNV, CDR2 YYDKDF (reference sequence).

V and J are TRBV30 and TRBJ1-2; 9 bases map to TRBD1. The V and J ends lost 3 bases and 5 bases, in that order; junction bases with no gene match: 7. CDR3 length: 14 amino acids. The germline V gene encodes CDR1 GTSNPN and CDR2 SVGIG (reference sequence). DNA of the CDR3: TGTGCCTGGAGCGGGGACAGGGTGAGATATGGCTACACCTTC. This translates into CAWSGDRVRYGYTF.

The genes are TRBV11-2 and TRBJ2-7; D is perhaps TRBD1 (6 bases). V was trimmed by 1 base and J by 1 base, leaving 11 bases between them. Per germline, CDR1 SGHAT and CDR2 FQNNGV. This CDR3 spans 15 amino acids. The DNA for the CDR3 is TGTGCCAGCAGCTTAGGGGCAGGGGAGTCCTACGAGCAGTACTTC. Translated, it gives CASSLGAGESYEQYF.

This clone was seen only a few times. J is TRBJ1-2 and V is TRBV5-1; possibly TRBD1 for D (6 bases). With 2 bases removed from V and 3 bases from J, the gap between germline ends came to 14 bases. Per germline, CDR1 SGHRS and CDR2 YFSETQ. The CDR3 sequence is 15 residues long. The CDR3 sequence is CASSFTGSGDYGYTF. CDR3 sequence (DNA): TGCGCCAGCAGCTTTACAGGGAGTGGTGACTATGGCTACACCTTC.

This chain connects TRBV3-1 (or the pseudogene TRBV3-2) to TRBJ2-1, with D maybe TRBD2 (5 bases). The CDR3 length is 12 residues. The germline V gene encodes CDR1 LGHDT and CDR2 YNNKEL (reference sequence). V was pared by 2 bases and J by 13 bases, with 12 bases between. DNA for the CDR3: TGTGCCAGCAGCCAAAGCCGGACTCACCAGTTCTTC. It yields the protein CASSQSRTHQFF.